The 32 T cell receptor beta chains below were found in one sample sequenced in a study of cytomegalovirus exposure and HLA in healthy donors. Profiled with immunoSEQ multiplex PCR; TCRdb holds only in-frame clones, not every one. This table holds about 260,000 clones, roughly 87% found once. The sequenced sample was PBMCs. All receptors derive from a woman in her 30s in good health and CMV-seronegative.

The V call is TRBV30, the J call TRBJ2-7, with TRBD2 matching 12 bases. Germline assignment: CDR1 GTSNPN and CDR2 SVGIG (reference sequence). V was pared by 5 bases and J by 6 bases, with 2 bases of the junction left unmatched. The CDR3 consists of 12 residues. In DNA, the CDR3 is TGTGCCTGGGGACTAGCGGGAAGCGAGCAGTACTTC. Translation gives CAWGLAGSEQYF. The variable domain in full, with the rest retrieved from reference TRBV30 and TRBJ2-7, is SQTIHQWPATLVQPVGSPLSLECTVEGTSNPNLYWYRQAAGRGLQLLFYSVGIGQISSEVPQNLSASRPQDRQFILSSKKLLLSDSGFYLCAWGLAGSEQYFGPGTRLTVT.

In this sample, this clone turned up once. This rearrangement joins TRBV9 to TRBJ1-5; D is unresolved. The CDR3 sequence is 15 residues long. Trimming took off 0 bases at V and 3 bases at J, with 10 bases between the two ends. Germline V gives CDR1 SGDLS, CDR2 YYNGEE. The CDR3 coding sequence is TGTGCCAGCAGCGTAGAGGGTGGGATCAATCAGCCCCAGCATTTT. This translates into CASSVEGGINQPQHF.

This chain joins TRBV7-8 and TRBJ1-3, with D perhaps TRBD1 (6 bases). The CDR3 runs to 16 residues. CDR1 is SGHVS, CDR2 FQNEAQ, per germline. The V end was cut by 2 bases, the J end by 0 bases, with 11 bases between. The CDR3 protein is CASSLLRGTSGNTIYF. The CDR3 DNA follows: TGTGCCAGCAGCTTATTAAGGGGGACCTCTGGAAACACCATATATTTT.

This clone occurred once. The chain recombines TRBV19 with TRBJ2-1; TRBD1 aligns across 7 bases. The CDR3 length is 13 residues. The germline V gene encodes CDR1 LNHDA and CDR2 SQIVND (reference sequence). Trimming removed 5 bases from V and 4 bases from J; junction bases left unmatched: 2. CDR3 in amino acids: CASSSTGYNEQFF. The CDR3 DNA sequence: TGTGCCAGTAGTTCGACAGGGTACAATGAGCAGTTCTTC.

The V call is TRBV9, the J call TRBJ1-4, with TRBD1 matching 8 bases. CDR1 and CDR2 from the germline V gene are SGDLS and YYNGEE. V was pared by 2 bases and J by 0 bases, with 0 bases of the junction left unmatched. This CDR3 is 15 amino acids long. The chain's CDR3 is CASSVGQATNEKLFF. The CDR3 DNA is TGTGCCAGCAGCGTGGGACAGGCAACTAATGAAAAACTGTTTTTT.

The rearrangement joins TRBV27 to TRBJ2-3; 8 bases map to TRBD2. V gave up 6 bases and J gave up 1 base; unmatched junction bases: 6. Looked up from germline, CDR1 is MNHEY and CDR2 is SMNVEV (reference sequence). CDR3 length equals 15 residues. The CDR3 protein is CASRLAGFRTDTQYF. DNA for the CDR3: TGTGCCAGCAGGTTAGCGGGGTTCCGCACAGATACGCAGTATTTT.

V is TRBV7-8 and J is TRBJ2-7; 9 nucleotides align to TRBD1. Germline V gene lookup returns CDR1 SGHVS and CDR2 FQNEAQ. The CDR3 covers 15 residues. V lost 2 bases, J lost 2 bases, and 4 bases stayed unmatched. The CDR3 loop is CASSLRTGDAYEQYF. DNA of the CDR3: TGTGCCAGCAGCTTAAGGACAGGGGACGCCTACGAGCAGTACTTC. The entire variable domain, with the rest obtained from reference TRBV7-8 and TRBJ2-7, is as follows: GAGVSQSPRYKVAKRGQDVALRCDPISGHVSLFWYQQALGQGPEFLTYFQNEAQLDKSGLPSDRFFAERPEGSVSTLKIQRTQQEDSAVYLCASSLRTGDAYEQYFGPGTRLTVT.

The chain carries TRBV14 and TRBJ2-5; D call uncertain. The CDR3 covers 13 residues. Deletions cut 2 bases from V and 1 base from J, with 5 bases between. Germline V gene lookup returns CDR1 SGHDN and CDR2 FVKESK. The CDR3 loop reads CASSQLGQETQYF. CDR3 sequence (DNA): TGTGCCAGCAGCCAACTGGGCCAAGAGACCCAGTACTTC.

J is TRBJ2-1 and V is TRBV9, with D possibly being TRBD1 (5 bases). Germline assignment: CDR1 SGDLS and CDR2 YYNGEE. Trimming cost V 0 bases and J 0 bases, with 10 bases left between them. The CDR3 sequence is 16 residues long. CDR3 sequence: CASSVAGKSSYNEQFF. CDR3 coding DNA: TGTGCCAGCAGCGTAGCAGGGAAAAGCTCCTACAATGAGCAGTTCTTC.

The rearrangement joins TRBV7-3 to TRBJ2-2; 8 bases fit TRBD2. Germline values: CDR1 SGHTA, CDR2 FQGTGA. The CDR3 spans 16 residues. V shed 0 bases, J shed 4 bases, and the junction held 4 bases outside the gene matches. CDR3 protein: CASSLTAGGSTGELFF. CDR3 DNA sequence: TGTGCCAGCAGCTTAACTGCGGGAGGAAGCACCGGGGAGCTGTTTTTT. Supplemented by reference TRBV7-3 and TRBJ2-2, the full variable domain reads GAGVSQTPSNKVTEKGKYVELRCDPISGHTALYWYRQSLGQGPEFLIYFQGTGAADDSGLPNDRFFAVRPEGSVSTLKIQRTERGDSAVYLCASSLTAGGSTGELFFGEGSRLTVL.

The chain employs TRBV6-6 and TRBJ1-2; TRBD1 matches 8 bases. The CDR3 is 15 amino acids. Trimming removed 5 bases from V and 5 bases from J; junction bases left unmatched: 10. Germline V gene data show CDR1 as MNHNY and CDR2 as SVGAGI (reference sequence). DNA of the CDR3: TGTGCCAGCAGTGCTGGACAGGGAGTTTGGTATGGCTACACCTTC. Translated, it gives CASSAGQGVWYGYTF.

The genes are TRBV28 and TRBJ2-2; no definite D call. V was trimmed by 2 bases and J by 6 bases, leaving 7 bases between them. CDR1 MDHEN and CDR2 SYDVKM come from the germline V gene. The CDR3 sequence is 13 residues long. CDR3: CASSLRAPGELFF. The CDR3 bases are TGTGCCAGCAGTTTAAGGGCTCCCGGGGAGCTGTTTTTT. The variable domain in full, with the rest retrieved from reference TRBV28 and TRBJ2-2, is DVKVTQSSRYLVKRTGEKVFLECVQDMDHENMFWYRQDPGLGLRLIYFSYDVKMKEKGDIPEGYSVSREKKERFSLILESASTNQTSMYLCASSLRAPGELFFGEGSRLTVL.

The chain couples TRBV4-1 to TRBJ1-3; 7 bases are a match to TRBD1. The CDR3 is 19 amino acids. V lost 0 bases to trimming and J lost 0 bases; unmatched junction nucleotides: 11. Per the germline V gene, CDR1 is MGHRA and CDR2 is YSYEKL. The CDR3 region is CASSQDRGKGAISGNTIYF. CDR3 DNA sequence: TGCGCCAGCAGCCAAGATCGGGGAAAGGGGGCCATCTCTGGAAACACCATATATTTT.

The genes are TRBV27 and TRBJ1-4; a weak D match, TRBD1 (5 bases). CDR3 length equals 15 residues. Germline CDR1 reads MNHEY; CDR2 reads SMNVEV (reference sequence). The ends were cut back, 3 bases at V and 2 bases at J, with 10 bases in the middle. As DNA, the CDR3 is TGTGCCAGCAGTTTTTCAGGGAGGACTAATGAAAAACTGTTTTTT. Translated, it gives CASSFSGRTNEKLFF.

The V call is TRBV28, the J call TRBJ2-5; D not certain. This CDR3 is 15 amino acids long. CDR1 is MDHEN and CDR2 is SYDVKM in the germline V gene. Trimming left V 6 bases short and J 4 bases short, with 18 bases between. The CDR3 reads CASSYQSGSLETQYF. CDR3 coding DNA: TGTGCCAGCAGCTATCAATCCGGATCCCTAGAGACCCAGTACTTC.

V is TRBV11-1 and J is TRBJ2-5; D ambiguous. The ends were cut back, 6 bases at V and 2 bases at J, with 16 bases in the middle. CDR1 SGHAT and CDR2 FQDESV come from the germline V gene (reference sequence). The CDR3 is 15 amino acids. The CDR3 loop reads CASRSTTTQQETQYF. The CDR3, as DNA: TGTGCCAGCAGATCCACCACGACGCAACAAGAGACCCAGTACTTC.

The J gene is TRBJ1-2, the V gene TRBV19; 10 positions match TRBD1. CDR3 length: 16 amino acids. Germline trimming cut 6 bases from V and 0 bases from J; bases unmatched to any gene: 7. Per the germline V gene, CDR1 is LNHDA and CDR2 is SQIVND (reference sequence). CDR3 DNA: TGTGCCAGTAGGAACGGGGACAGGGGCCCTAACTATGGCTACACCTTC. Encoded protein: CASRNGDRGPNYGYTF.

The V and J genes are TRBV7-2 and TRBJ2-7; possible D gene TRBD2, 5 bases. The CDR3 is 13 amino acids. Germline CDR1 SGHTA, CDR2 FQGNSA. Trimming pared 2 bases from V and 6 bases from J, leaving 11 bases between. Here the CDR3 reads CASSLSREVEQYF. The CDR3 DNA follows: TGTGCCAGCAGCTTATCGAGGGAAGTCGAGCAGTACTTC.

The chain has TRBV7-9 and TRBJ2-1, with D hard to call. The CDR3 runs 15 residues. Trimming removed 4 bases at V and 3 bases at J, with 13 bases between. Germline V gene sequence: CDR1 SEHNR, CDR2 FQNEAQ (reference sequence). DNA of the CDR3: TGTGCCAGCAGCTCCGTCAGACATAGCTACAATGAGCAGTTCTTC. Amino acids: CASSSVRHSYNEQFF.

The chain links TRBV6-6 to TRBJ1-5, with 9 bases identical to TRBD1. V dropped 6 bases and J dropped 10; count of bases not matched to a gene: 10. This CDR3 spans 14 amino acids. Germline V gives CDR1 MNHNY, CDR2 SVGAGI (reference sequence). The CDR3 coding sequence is TGTGCCAGCAGCCCTGGGACAGGGAAAAAACCCCAGCATTTT. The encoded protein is CASSPGTGKKPQHF.

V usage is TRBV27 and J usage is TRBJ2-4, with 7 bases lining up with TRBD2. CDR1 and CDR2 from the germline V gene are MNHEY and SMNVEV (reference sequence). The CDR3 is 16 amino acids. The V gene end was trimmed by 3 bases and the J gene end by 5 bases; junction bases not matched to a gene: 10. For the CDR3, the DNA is TGTGCCAGCAGTTTTCACGCGGGAGATCGACAAAACATTCAGTACTTC. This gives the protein CASSFHAGDRQNIQYF.

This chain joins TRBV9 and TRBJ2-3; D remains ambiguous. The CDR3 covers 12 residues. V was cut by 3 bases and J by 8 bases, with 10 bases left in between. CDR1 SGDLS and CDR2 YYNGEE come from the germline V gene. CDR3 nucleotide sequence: TGTGCCAGCAGCGGCGGTCCTGGTACGCAGTATTTT. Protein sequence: CASSGGPGTQYF.

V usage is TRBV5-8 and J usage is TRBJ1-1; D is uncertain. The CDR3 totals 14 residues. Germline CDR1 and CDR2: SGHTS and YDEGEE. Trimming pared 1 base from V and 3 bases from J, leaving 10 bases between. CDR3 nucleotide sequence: TGTGCCAGCAGCTTGCTTCGGGGTGACACTGAAGCTTTCTTT. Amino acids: CASSLLRGDTEAFF.

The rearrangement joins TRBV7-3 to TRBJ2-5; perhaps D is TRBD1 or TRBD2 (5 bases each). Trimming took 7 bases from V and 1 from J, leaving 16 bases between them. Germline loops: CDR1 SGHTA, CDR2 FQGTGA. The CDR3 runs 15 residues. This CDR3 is CASKTGTQSQETQYF. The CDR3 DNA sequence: TGTGCCAGCAAAACCGGGACCCAATCCCAAGAGACCCAGTACTTC.

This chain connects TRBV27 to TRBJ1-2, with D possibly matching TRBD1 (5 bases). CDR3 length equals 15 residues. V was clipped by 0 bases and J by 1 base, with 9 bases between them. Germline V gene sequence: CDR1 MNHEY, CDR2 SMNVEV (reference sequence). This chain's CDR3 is CASSLSGLVNYGYTF. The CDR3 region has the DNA TGTGCCAGCAGTTTATCGGGACTTGTTAACTATGGCTACACCTTC.

The CDR3 DNA is TGTGCCAGCAGCGTAGTTCCGGGAATGGAAAATGAGCAGTTCTTC. Its protein is CASSVVPGMENEQFF. This chain uses TRBV9 with TRBJ2-1; D might be TRBD2 (5 bases). The CDR3 length is 15 residues. In germline, CDR1 is SGDLS, CDR2 YYNGEE. The V and J ends lost 0 bases and 7 bases respectively, with 14 bases between them.

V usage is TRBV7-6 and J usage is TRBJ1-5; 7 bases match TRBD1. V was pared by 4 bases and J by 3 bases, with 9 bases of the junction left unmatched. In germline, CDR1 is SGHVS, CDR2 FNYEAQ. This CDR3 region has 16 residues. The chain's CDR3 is CASSYKLTGINQPQHF. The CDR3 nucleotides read TGTGCCAGCAGCTACAAATTGACAGGGATCAATCAGCCCCAGCATTTT.

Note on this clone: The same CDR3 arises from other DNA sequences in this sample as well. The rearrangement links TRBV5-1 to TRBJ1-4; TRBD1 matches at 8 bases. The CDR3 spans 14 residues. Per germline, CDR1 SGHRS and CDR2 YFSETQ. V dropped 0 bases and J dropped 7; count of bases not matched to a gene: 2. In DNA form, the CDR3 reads TGCGCCAGCAGCTTGGGGGGGACAGGTGAAAAACTGTTTTTT. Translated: CASSLGGTGEKLFF.

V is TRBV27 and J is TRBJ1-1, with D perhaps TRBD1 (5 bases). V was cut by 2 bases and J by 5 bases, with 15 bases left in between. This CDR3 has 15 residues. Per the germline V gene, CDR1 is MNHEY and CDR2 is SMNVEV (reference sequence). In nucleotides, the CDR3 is TGTGCCAGCAGTTTAAGGGGCACAACGGAGACTGAAGCTTTCTTT. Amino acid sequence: CASSLRGTTETEAFF.

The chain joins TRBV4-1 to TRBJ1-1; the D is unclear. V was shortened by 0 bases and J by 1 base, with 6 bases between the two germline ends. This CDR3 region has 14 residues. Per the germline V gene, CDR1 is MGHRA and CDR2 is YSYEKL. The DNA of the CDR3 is TGCGCCAGCAGCCAAGATCCCCAGAACACTGAAGCTTTCTTT. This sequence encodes CASSQDPQNTEAFF.

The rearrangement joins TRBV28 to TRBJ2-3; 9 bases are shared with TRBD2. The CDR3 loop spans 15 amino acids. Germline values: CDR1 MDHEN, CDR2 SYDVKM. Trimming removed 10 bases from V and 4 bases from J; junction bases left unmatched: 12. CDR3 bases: TGTGCCACCCTGGGGCTAGCGGGACGACCAGATACGCAGTATTTT. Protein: CATLGLAGRPDTQYF. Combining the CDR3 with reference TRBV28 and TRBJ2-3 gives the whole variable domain DVKVTQSSRYLVKRTGEKVFLECVQDMDHENMFWYRQDPGLGLRLIYFSYDVKMKEKGDIPEGYSVSREKKERFSLILESASTNQTSMYLCATLGLAGRPDTQYFGPGTRLTVL.

The CDR3 bases are TGTGCCAGCAGCGTAGTGGGGACCCAGTACTTC. Residues: CASSVVGTQYF. The V and J genes are TRBV7-8 and TRBJ2-5; D unresolved. The CDR3 length is 11 residues. The germline V gene has CDR1 SGHVS and CDR2 FQNEAQ. The V end was cut by 5 bases, the J end by 7 bases, with 8 bases between.